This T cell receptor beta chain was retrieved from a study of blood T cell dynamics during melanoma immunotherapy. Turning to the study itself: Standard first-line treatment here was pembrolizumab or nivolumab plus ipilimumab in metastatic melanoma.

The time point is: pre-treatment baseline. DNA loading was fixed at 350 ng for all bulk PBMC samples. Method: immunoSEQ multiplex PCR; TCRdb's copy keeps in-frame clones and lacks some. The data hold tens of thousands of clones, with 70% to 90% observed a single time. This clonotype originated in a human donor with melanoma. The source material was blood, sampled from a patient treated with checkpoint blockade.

CDR3 in amino acids: CASRDRLGDNTEAFF. The CDR3 DNA reads as TGTGCCAGCAGGGACAGGTTGGGGGACAACACTGAAGCTTTCTTT. V is TRBV28 and J is TRBJ1-1, with 7 bases matching TRBD1. The CDR3 is made up of 15 amino acids. The V segment lost 6 bases and the J segment 2 bases; nucleotides outside the gene matches: 9. Per germline, CDR1 MDHEN and CDR2 SYDVKM.